This section outlines one T cell receptor beta chain sequence together with its context. Sequenced by immunoSEQ multiplex PCR; TCRdb stores in-frame clones only, minus some. The sample has about 88,000 clones; about 85% are singletons. The sample belongs to a study of OX40 agonist ivuxolimab in advanced cancers. CDR1 and CDR2 (germline): LNHDA, SQIVND (reference sequence). The ends lost 6 bases at V and 9 bases at J; junction bases unmatched: 7. The CDR3 contains 13 residues. The rearrangement links TRBV19 to TRBJ2-1; 8 bases line up with TRBD2. The sample here was CD4+ or CD8+ T cells sorted from blood, taken in a trial of the OX40 agonist ivuxolimab. The receptor was isolated from an adult with an advanced solid tumor such as melanoma, head and neck, liver or kidney cancer. CDR3 sequence reads: CASSTGRAAEQFF. For the CDR3, the DNA is TGTGCCAGTAGCACCGGGAGGGCTGCTGAGCAGTTCTTC.